Listed here are 31 T cell receptor beta chains from one sample, sequenced in a study of blood T cell repertoires in COVID-19 (dated by TCRdb to about 2020). Libraries were constructed by the immunoSEQ multiplex PCR assay. The immuneACCESS repertoire file appears here via TCRdb, limited to in-frame rearrangements. These files lack a portion of the clones; in checked studies, under half of the deficit traces to unresolved V genes, and the cause of the others is not known. This sample comprises approximately 240,000 clones, 85% of them detected only once. Roughly 6.4% of the sample comes from the top ten. Specimen: peripheral blood. These receptors originate from a woman aged 55-75 years with active or convalescent COVID-19.

In nucleotides, the CDR3 is TGTGCCAGCAGCTTGGGACTAGCGGTATACAATGAGCAGTTCTTC. Amino acid sequence: CASSLGLAVYNEQFF. The V call is TRBV9, the J call TRBJ2-1; 11 bases line up with TRBD2. This CDR3 has 15 amino acids. V was pared by 4 bases and J by 4 bases, with 4 bases of the junction left unmatched. Germline V gene data show CDR1 as SGDLS and CDR2 as YYNGEE. Combining the CDR3 with reference TRBV9 and TRBJ2-1 gives the whole variable domain DSGVTQTPKHLITATGQRVTLRCSPRSGDLSVYWYQQSLDQGLQFLIQYYNGEERAKGNILERFSAQQFPDLHSELNLSSLELGDSALYFCASSLGLAVYNEQFFGPGTRLTVL.

The chain joins TRBV15 to TRBJ1-2; 8 positions match TRBD1. Losses at the gene ends were 1 base for V and 9 bases for J; bases not matched to a gene: 7. The CDR3 extends over 14 amino acids. Germline values: CDR1 LNHNV, CDR2 YYDKDF (reference sequence). This CDR3 is CATSRAGQGSRYTF. The CDR3 DNA reads as TGTGCCACCAGCAGAGCCGGACAGGGTAGCCGCTACACCTTC.

V usage is TRBV9 and J usage is TRBJ2-1; D might be TRBD1 (6 bases). The CDR3 covers 16 residues. Trimming took 1 base from V and 7 from J, leaving 18 bases between them. Germline-derived CDR1 and CDR2 are SGDLS and YYNGEE. The CDR3 sequence is CASSVFGTTTANEQFF. CDR3 sequence (DNA): TGTGCCAGCAGCGTATTCGGGACAACTACGGCGAATGAGCAGTTCTTC.

V is TRBV6-5 and J is TRBJ2-5; 11 positions match TRBD2. The germline V gene encodes CDR1 MNHEY and CDR2 SVGAGI. With V trimmed by 6 bases and J by 7 bases, 10 bases remained unmatched. The CDR3 extends over 15 amino acids. CDR3 sequence (DNA): TGTGCCAGCAGCGACGGGACTAGCGGTTTCAGGACCCAGTACTTC. Translation: CASSDGTSGFRTQYF.

J is TRBJ2-2 and V is TRBV2; perhaps TRBD1 as D (6 bases). This CDR3 region has 16 residues. The germline CDR1 and CDR2 sequences are SNHLY and FYNNEI. Trimming took off 5 bases at V and 0 bases at J, with 13 bases between the two ends. Written as DNA, the CDR3 is TGTGCCAGCAGTCCTCCGGACAGTTCGAACACCGGGGAGCTGTTTTTT. Translation gives CASSPPDSSNTGELFF.

The V call is TRBV4-1, the J call TRBJ1-1; 7 positions agree with TRBD1. The CDR3 has 14 amino acids. V shed 5 bases and J 4 bases; nucleotides not matched to a gene: 7. Germline V gives CDR1 MGHRA, CDR2 YSYEKL. This CDR3 reads CASSKRSGGTEAFF. The CDR3 coding sequence is TGCGCCAGCAGCAAACGGTCAGGGGGCACTGAAGCTTTCTTT.

The CDR3 DNA reads as TGTGCCAGCAGCTCAGGGCAGGGCGGGAACACCGGGGAGCTGTTTTTT. Protein: CASSSGQGGNTGELFF. The V and J genes are TRBV11-2 and TRBJ2-2; possible D gene TRBD1, 5 bases. The length of the CDR3 is 16 residues. The germline gives CDR1 SGHAT, CDR2 FQNNGV. V was pared by 4 bases and J by 1 base, with 13 bases between.

CDR3 residues: CASSPDRLDTIYF. The CDR3 coding sequence is TGCGCCAGCAGCCCGGACAGGCTTGACACCATATATTTT. This chain uses TRBV5-1 with TRBJ1-3, with 7 positions matching TRBD1. V shed 4 bases and J 8 bases; nucleotides not matched to a gene: 6. The germline V gene encodes CDR1 SGHRS and CDR2 YFSETQ. The CDR3 is 13 amino acids.

This clone was counted once. CDR3 region: CASSLAGTGETTNEKLFF. For the CDR3, the DNA is TGTGCCAGCAGTTTAGCCGGGACAGGGGAGACAACTAATGAAAAACTGTTTTTT. This chain uses TRBV28 with TRBJ1-4; 10 bases align to TRBD1. The CDR3 length is 18 residues. Per the germline V gene, CDR1 is MDHEN and CDR2 is SYDVKM. V lost 2 bases and J lost 0; bases outside the gene matches: 6.

This clone was observed a single time. The rearrangement links TRBV9 to TRBJ2-6, with no clear D. This CDR3 has 17 residues. Looked up from germline, CDR1 is SGDLS and CDR2 is YYNGEE. V was shortened by 4 bases and J by 1 base, with 15 bases between the two germline ends. The CDR3 sequence: CASSPQVMHSGANVLTF. The CDR3 DNA sequence: TGTGCCAGCAGCCCTCAGGTCATGCATTCTGGGGCCAACGTCCTGACTTTC.

This rearrangement joins TRBV4-2 to TRBJ1-6, with D possibly matching TRBD1 (6 bases). The CDR3 length is 17 residues. Germline CDR1 and CDR2: LGHNA and YNFKEQ. Trimming took 4 bases from V and 0 from J, leaving 13 bases between them. The CDR3: CASSRTGSSSYNSPLHF. The CDR3 DNA reads TGTGCCAGCAGCCGAACAGGGAGCAGCTCCTATAATTCACCCCTCCACTTT.

This clone was seen a single time. The junction shows a germline mismatch at one end, possibly a read error. The CDR3 loop is CASSEDQGRGGYNEQFF. The CDR3 DNA is TGCGCCAGCAGCGAAGATCAGGGGCGGGGGGGGTACAATGAGCAGTTCTTC. The chain combines TRBV4-1 with TRBJ2-1, with 9 bases identical to TRBD2. Germline V CDR1 and CDR2: MGHRA, YSYEKL. This CDR3 region has 17 residues.

The chain recombines TRBV10-3 with TRBJ2-5; 9 bases are a match to TRBD2. The V gene end was trimmed by 3 bases and the J gene end by 5 bases; junction bases not matched to a gene: 7. The CDR3 covers 15 residues. From germline, CDR1 is ENHRY and CDR2 SYGVKD. The CDR3 here is CAISDPGLARETQYF. In DNA form, the CDR3 reads TGTGCCATCAGTGATCCGGGACTAGCTCGGGAGACCCAGTACTTC.

The genes are TRBV29-1 and TRBJ2-3; unclear D gene. CDR1 is SQVTM and CDR2 is ANQGSEA in the germline V gene. V lost 4 bases, J lost 5 bases, and 13 bases lay in between. The CDR3 loop spans 13 amino acids. CDR3 nucleotide sequence: TGCAGCGTTGCCGGAGTGGTGGGAGATACGCAGTATTTT. Encoded protein: CSVAGVVGDTQYF.

The chain has TRBV11-2 and TRBJ1-2; no clear D. This CDR3 comprises 15 residues. Germline lookup yields CDR1 SGHAT and CDR2 FQNNGV. V lost 4 bases and J lost 5, with 17 bases in between. The CDR3 protein is CASSYGPEGLYGYTF. The CDR3 region has the DNA TGTGCCAGCAGCTACGGTCCAGAGGGCCTATATGGCTACACCTTC.

This clone was counted between two and nine times. V usage is TRBV6-5 and J usage is TRBJ2-2, with D unclear. Trimming removed 5 bases from V and 4 bases from J, with 11 bases in between. Germline CDR1 MNHEY, CDR2 SVGAGI. The CDR3 is 14 residues long. The CDR3 protein is CASSPGSSTGELFF. CDR3 nucleotides: TGTGCCAGCAGTCCGGGTTCCTCCACCGGGGAGCTGTTTTTT.

This chain links TRBV5-8 with TRBJ1-5, with D hard to call. With 4 bases removed from V and 6 bases from J, the gap between germline ends came to 14 bases. Germline CDR1 is SGHTS and CDR2 is YDEGEE. This CDR3 comprises 14 residues. The CDR3 loop is CASSHGVRGQPQHF. The CDR3 DNA reads TGTGCCAGCAGCCATGGGGTCCGGGGTCAGCCCCAGCATTTT.

The chain links TRBV5-1 to TRBJ1-3, with D unclear. This CDR3 is 16 amino acids long. V was cut by 3 bases and J by 0 bases, with 13 bases left in between. Per germline, CDR1 SGHRS and CDR2 YFSETQ. CDR3 coding DNA: TGCGCCAGCAGCTCCCTAAATGACAACTCTGGAAACACCATATATTTT. It translates to CASSSLNDNSGNTIYF.

The gene calls are TRBV4-1 and TRBJ1-1, with unresolved D. Germline values: CDR1 MGHRA, CDR2 YSYEKL. Deletions cut 1 base from V and 4 bases from J, with 10 bases between. The CDR3 extends over 14 amino acids. The chain's CDR3 is CASSQGVWSTEAFF. The CDR3 DNA reads TGCGCCAGCAGCCAAGGGGTTTGGAGCACTGAAGCTTTCTTT.

The V and J genes are TRBV5-6 and TRBJ1-5, with TRBD1 matching 8 bases. With V trimmed by 2 bases and J by 1 base, 5 bases remained unmatched. Germline lookup yields CDR1 SGHDT and CDR2 YYEEEE. The CDR3 runs to 16 residues. The chain's CDR3 is CASSFMTGASNQPQHF. As DNA, the CDR3 is TGTGCCAGCAGCTTCATGACAGGGGCGAGCAATCAGCCCCAGCATTTT.

V usage is TRBV5-6 and J usage is TRBJ2-1, with a possible D match to TRBD2 (5 bases). CDR3 length: 15 residues. Germline V gives CDR1 SGHDT, CDR2 YYEEEE. Deletions cut 1 base from V and 1 base from J, with 9 bases between. CDR3 sequence: CASSLMGVSYNEQFF. The CDR3 coding sequence is TGTGCCAGCAGCTTGATGGGAGTGTCCTACAATGAGCAGTTCTTC. The variable domain in full, with the rest retrieved from reference TRBV5-6 and TRBJ2-1, is DAGVTQSPTHLIKTRGQQVTLRCSPKSGHDTVSWYQQALGQGPQFIFQYYEEEERQRGNFPDRFSGHQFPNYSSELNVNALLLGDSALYLCASSLMGVSYNEQFFGPGTRLTVL.

The J gene is TRBJ2-7, the V gene TRBV5-4, with 12 bases identical to TRBD2. V trimming: 7 bases; J trimming: 4 bases; junction bases outside the gene matches: 6. This CDR3 is built from 14 residues. Per germline, CDR1 SGHNT and CDR2 YYREEE (reference sequence). This chain's CDR3 is CASGTSGRWYEQYF. The CDR3 bases are TGTGCCAGCGGAACTAGCGGGAGGTGGTACGAGCAGTACTTC.

This chain connects TRBV5-4 to TRBJ1-1; weak D call: TRBD1 (5 bases). From germline, CDR1 is SGHNT and CDR2 YYREEE (reference sequence). The CDR3 runs to 16 residues. Trimming stripped 3 bases from V and 1 base from J, with 16 bases between. The DNA for the CDR3 is TGTGCCAGCAGCTCACCGACAGACGGCCCGAACACTGAAGCTTTCTTT. The encoded protein is CASSSPTDGPNTEAFF. Full variable domain (outside the CDR3, taken from reference TRBV5-4 and TRBJ1-1): ETGVTQSPTHLIKTRGQQVTLRCSSQSGHNTVSWYQQALGQGPQFIFQYYREEENGRGNFPPRFSGLQFPNYSSELNVNALELDDSALYLCASSSPTDGPNTEAFFGQGTRLTVV.

V is TRBV2 and J is TRBJ2-6; the D gene is possibly TRBD2 (5 bases). Germline V gene lookup returns CDR1 SNHLY and CDR2 FYNNEI. V was shortened by 6 bases and J by 4 bases, with 10 bases between the two germline ends. The CDR3 length is 14 residues. The CDR3 DNA sequence: TGTGCCAGCAGGCGGGTTGGCGGGGCCAACGTCCTGACTTTC. It encodes CASRRVGGANVLTF.

This chain uses TRBV7-9 with TRBJ2-6; maybe TRBD1 (6 bases). The CDR3 covers 17 residues. Trimming took 5 bases from V and 2 from J, leaving 16 bases between them. Germline loops: CDR1 SEHNR, CDR2 FQNEAQ (reference sequence). The CDR3 reads CASSLRGQGAGANVLTF. In DNA, the CDR3 is TGTGCCAGCAGCCTTAGGGGACAAGGGGCTGGGGCCAACGTCCTGACTTTC.

This chain uses TRBV2 with TRBJ1-5; no clear D. This CDR3 is 13 amino acids long. V lost 4 bases to trimming and J lost 3 bases, with 7 bases between them. Germline loops: CDR1 SNHLY, CDR2 FYNNEI. This chain's CDR3 is CASSASYNQPQHF. The DNA for the CDR3 is TGTGCCAGCAGTGCCTCCTACAATCAGCCCCAGCATTTT.

The genes are TRBV24-1 and TRBJ1-1, with TRBD1 matching over 7 bases. CDR3 length: 13 amino acids. Germline V CDR1 and CDR2: KGHDR, SFDVKD. The V and J ends lost 4 bases and 5 bases, in that order; junction bases with no gene match: 3. The CDR3 DNA follows: TGTGCCACCAGTGAGACAGGGAAAACTGAAGCTTTCTTT. Translating it yields CATSETGKTEAFF.

This chain connects TRBV12-5 to TRBJ2-3; TRBD1 is a possible D gene (5 bases). Germline V gene lookup returns CDR1 LGHNT and CDR2 FRNRAP. Trimming removed 0 bases from V and 2 bases from J, with 18 bases in between. This CDR3 has 18 amino acids. The CDR3: CASGLVRVLRQTTDTQYF. As DNA, the CDR3 is TGTGCTAGTGGTTTGGTACGGGTGCTCCGACAGACCACAGATACGCAGTATTTT.

This clone was seen a handful of times. The chain carries TRBV4-1 and TRBJ1-1, with D possibly being TRBD1 (6 bases). CDR3 length equals 14 residues. Per germline, CDR1 MGHRA and CDR2 YSYEKL. V dropped 3 bases and J dropped 1 base, with 9 bases sitting between them. DNA for the CDR3: TGCGCCAGCAGCCACCTGACAGGGAACACTGAAGCTTTCTTT. Protein sequence: CASSHLTGNTEAFF.

In the case of this clone: Other DNA sequences in the same sample also yield this CDR3. V is TRBV11-2 and J is TRBJ2-7, with TRBD1 matching over 8 bases. Germline loops: CDR1 SGHAT, CDR2 FQNNGV. With 3 bases clipped from V and 3 bases from J, the junction kept 1 base outside the gene matches. CDR3 length: 13 amino acids. The DNA for the CDR3 is TGTGCCAGCAGCTTGGACAGGGACTACGAGCAGTACGTC. It codes for CASSLDRDYEQYV.

The chain is built from TRBV24-1 and TRBJ2-1, with TRBD2 identical over 8 bases. CDR3 length: 15 residues. Trimming cost V 3 bases and J 6 bases; bases outside gene matches: 6. Germline loops: CDR1 KGHDR, CDR2 SFDVKD. This chain's CDR3 is CATSDAGTRSNEQFF. Written as DNA, the CDR3 is TGTGCCACCAGTGATGCCGGGACTAGGTCCAATGAGCAGTTCTTC.